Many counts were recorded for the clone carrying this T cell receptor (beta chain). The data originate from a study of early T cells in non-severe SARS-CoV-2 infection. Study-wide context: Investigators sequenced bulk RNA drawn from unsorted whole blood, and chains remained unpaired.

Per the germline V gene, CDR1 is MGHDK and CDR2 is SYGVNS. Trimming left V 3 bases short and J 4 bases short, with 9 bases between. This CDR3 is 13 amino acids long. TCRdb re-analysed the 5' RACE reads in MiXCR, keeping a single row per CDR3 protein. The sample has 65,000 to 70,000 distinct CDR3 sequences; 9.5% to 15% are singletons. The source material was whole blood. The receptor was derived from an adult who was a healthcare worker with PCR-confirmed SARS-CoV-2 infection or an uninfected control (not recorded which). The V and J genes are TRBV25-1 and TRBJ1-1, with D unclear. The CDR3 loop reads CASSDRQSTEAFF. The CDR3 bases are TGTGCCAGCAGTGATCGGCAGAGCACTGAAGCTTTCTTT.